This T cell receptor (beta chain) was sequenced during a study of beta chain features in type 1 diabetes. The study, taken as a whole, reports: Moderate but significant shortening of TCRB CDR3s was recorded in all four CD4+ subsets from Type 1 diabetes patients.

Since all of the isolated RNA was reverse transcribed, expressed TCRB transcripts were what got sequenced. Method: immunoSEQ multiplex PCR; TCRdb's copy keeps in-frame clones and lacks some. The table lists 300,000 to 400,000 clones, 9.3% of them singletons. Germline V gene lookup returns CDR1 MNHNY and CDR2 SVGAGI (reference sequence). V lost 2 bases to trimming and J lost 5 bases; unmatched junction nucleotides: 3. The CDR3 loop spans 14 amino acids. Worth noting for this clone: What it recognizes is unknown.

The TCR sequence derives from a man aged 25-45 years with type 1 diabetes. This rearrangement joins TRBV6-6 to TRBJ1-5; TRBD1 matches at 7 bases. Input material: central memory CD4+ T cells from blood. The CDR3 region is CASSYGTADQPQHF. DNA of the CDR3: TGTGCCAGCAGTTACGGGACAGCTGATCAGCCCCAGCATTTT.